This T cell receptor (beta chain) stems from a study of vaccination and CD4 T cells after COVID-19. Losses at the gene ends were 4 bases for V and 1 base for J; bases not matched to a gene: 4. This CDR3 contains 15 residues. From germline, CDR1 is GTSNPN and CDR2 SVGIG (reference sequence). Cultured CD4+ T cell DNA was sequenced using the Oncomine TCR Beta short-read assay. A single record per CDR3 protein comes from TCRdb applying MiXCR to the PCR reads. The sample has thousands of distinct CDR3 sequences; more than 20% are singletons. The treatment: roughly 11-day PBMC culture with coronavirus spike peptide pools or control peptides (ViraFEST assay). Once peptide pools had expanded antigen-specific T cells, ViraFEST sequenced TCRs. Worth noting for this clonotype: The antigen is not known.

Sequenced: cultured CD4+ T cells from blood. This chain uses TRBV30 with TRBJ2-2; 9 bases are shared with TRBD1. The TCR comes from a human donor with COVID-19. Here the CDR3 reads CAWNRGRGNTGELFF. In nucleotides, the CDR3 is TGTGCCTGGAACAGGGGGCGCGGGAACACCGGGGAGCTGTTTTTT.